This T cell receptor beta chain was found in a study of T cells after yellow fever vaccination. Study-wide findings and caveats: Weaker overall, the secondary response nonetheless peaked faster (day 5 versus 15). Post-booster repertoires contained most primary-vaccination clones again (roughly 97% CD4, around 88% CD8). Among all clonotypes, a small share was observed in both CD4 and CD8 compartments.

Synthesis of TCR cDNA relied on 5'RACE template switching, which attached a universal primer site and UMIs. TCRdb redid the calling of the 5' RACE reads with MiXCR, one entry per CDR3 protein. The sample lists 450,000 to 550,000 distinct CDR3 sequences; 15% to 20% were seen once. Concerning this clonotype: What it binds is not known.

The CDR3 is made up of 19 amino acids. Germline CDR1 is MNHEY and CDR2 is SVGAGI. Trimming cost V 2 bases and J 2 bases; bases outside gene matches: 12. This chain joins TRBV6-5 and TRBJ2-3; 11 bases align to TRBD2. This receptor was identified in a man younger than 40 who received the YFV17D yellow fever vaccine. The source material was PBMCs, sampled 15 days after the yellow fever booster vaccination. Here the CDR3 reads CASSYDSGRASMNTDTQYF. In nucleotides, the CDR3 is TGTGCCAGCAGTTACGATAGCGGGAGGGCCTCAATGAACACAGATACGCAGTATTTT.